Detailed here is one TCR beta chain. Its antigen is currently unknown. These data come from a study of T cell responses to AZD1222 COVID-19 vaccine. Study results and limitations: Baseline seropositivity characterized only six or seven AZD1222 recipients. There were vaccine-associated CD4 TCRs across spike, dominant at 160-218 and 743-854.

Here immunoSEQ multiplex PCR was the method, and the copy in TCRdb shows in-frame clones only, minus some. The sample contains 180,000 or so clones, just under 95% of which appear only once. The V gene lost 1 base and the J gene lost 8 bases, with 17 bases spanning the gap. Germline V gene lookup returns CDR1 MDHEN and CDR2 SYDVKM. CDR3 length equals 15 residues. The chain joins TRBV28 to TRBJ1-2; D is ambiguous. The sample consisted of peripheral blood, taken 28 days after the second dose of the MenACWY control vaccine. The origin of this receptor is an adult who received the MenACWY meningococcal vaccine as a control. CDR3 protein: CASSLYPVAGVGYTF. The CDR3 coding sequence is TGTGCCAGCAGTTTATACCCCGTCGCCGGGGTGGGCTACACCTTC.